Each of the 32 T cell receptor beta chains below was sequenced from the same sample in a study of technical replicates of blood from a few donors. Sequencing used immunoSEQ multiplex PCR; TCRdb keeps in-frame clones, though not all of them. The data contain approximately 80,000 clones, 90% to 95% of them seen just once; the ten biggest clones take up 0.2% to 0.25%. The sample taken for sequencing was T cells isolated from PBMCs. The source is a human donor in good health.

This chain connects TRBV7-9 to TRBJ2-7, with 10 nucleotides matching TRBD1. The CDR3 is 14 amino acids. J was trimmed by 4 bases and V by 5 bases; bases with no gene match: 5. Germline V gene data show CDR1 as SEHNR and CDR2 as FQNEAQ (reference sequence). The CDR3 sequence: CASSPGTGVYEQYF. In DNA, the CDR3 is TGTGCCAGCAGCCCGGGGACAGGGGTATACGAGCAGTACTTC.

Here the CDR3 DNA reads TGTGCCAGCAGTCCCGGGACAAACACTGAAGCTTTCTTT. Translated, it gives CASSPGTNTEAFF. The genes are TRBV7-9 and TRBJ1-1; possibly TRBD1 for D (6 bases). V was trimmed by 6 bases and J by 2 bases, leaving 10 bases between them. This CDR3 comprises 13 residues. Per germline, CDR1 SEHNR and CDR2 FQNEAQ (reference sequence).

This clone was detected once. V is TRBV14 and J is TRBJ2-7; 8 positions agree with TRBD2. The V gene's germline CDR1 is SGHDN and CDR2 FVKESK. The CDR3 extends over 14 amino acids. The V and J ends lost 5 bases and 2 bases, in that order; junction bases with no gene match: 5. The CDR3 reads CASSVGRGPYEQYF. The CDR3 DNA sequence: TGTGCCAGCAGCGTCGGGAGGGGTCCCTACGAGCAGTACTTC.

This chain connects TRBV27 to TRBJ2-7; 13 nucleotides match TRBD2. With V trimmed by 4 bases and J by 6 bases, 3 bases remained unmatched. The CDR3 has 14 residues. Per germline, CDR1 MNHEY and CDR2 SMNVEV (reference sequence). Here the CDR3 DNA reads TGTGCCAGCAGTTCCTGGACTAGCGGGAGCGAGCAGTACTTC. Translation: CASSSWTSGSEQYF.

The CDR3 DNA sequence: TGTGCCTCCTCCTCTAGCGGGGACCACAATGAGCAGTTCTTC. Translation gives CASSSSGDHNEQFF. This chain links TRBV6-4 with TRBJ2-1; 9 positions match TRBD2. The CDR3 runs 14 residues. Germline CDR1 is MRHNA and CDR2 is SNTAGT. Trimming removed 11 bases from V and 5 bases from J; junction bases left unmatched: 10.

V is TRBV5-4 and J is TRBJ2-3, with 8 bases fitting TRBD1. CDR1 SGHNT and CDR2 YYREEE come from the germline V gene (reference sequence). Trimming at V came to 2 bases and at J to 4 bases, leaving 6 bases not matched to a gene. This CDR3 region has 15 residues. CDR3 sequence (DNA): TGTGCCAGCAGCTTAAAGACAGGGGCCCCAGATACGCAGTATTTT. This codes for CASSLKTGAPDTQYF.

This clone was seen only a few times. The genes are TRBV11-2 and TRBJ1-1; possibly TRBD1 for D (5 bases). Germline V gene sequence: CDR1 SGHAT, CDR2 FQNNGV. This CDR3 region has 14 residues. The germline V and J ends were trimmed by 5 bases and 4 bases, with 14 bases remaining between them. The CDR3 coding sequence is TGTGCCAGCAGCACCCAGCAGGGAAGCACTGAAGCTTTCTTT. This gives the protein CASSTQQGSTEAFF.

In this sample, this clone turned up once. The chain couples TRBV5-1 to TRBJ2-1; TRBD2 might be the D (5 bases). V lost 3 bases and J 2 bases, leaving 9 bases between the germline ends. From germline, CDR1 is SGHRS and CDR2 YFSETQ. The length of the CDR3 is 14 residues. The CDR3 DNA follows: TGCGCCAGCAGCTCCCTAGCTACCTACAATGAGCAGTTCTTC. Amino acids: CASSSLATYNEQFF.

This clone has a single count. V is TRBV2 and J is TRBJ2-7; 13 nucleotides align to TRBD2. Germline CDR1 reads SNHLY; CDR2 reads FYNNEI. The CDR3 spans 16 residues. V was pared by 1 base and J by 5 bases, with 5 bases of the junction left unmatched. The CDR3 region is CASSEGAGLAGDEQYF. In DNA, the CDR3 is TGTGCCAGCAGTGAAGGGGCCGGACTAGCGGGAGACGAGCAGTACTTC.

The CDR3 sequence is CASSQEKAGGTYEQYF. The CDR3 DNA sequence: TGCGCCAGCAGCCAAGAGAAAGCGGGAGGGACCTACGAGCAGTACTTC. The genes are TRBV4-1 and TRBJ2-7; the match to TRBD2 covers 10 bases. This CDR3 region has 16 residues. The ends lost 0 bases at V and 2 bases at J; junction bases unmatched: 4. The germline V gene encodes CDR1 MGHRA and CDR2 YSYEKL.

This clone was observed a single time. The V call is TRBV5-4, the J call TRBJ2-7; D gene uncertain. The CDR3 loop spans 14 amino acids. V was cut by 4 bases and J by 4 bases, with 15 bases left in between. Germline values: CDR1 SGHNT, CDR2 YYREEE (reference sequence). CDR3 region: CASSPSVFLYEQYF. The CDR3 DNA sequence: TGTGCCAGCAGCCCCAGCGTATTCCTATACGAGCAGTACTTC.

The chain has TRBV7-2 and TRBJ2-5, with 8 bases identical to TRBD1. Germline V CDR1 and CDR2: SGHTA, FQGNSA. J was trimmed by 5 bases and V by 2 bases; bases with no gene match: 10. The CDR3 is made up of 16 amino acids. DNA of the CDR3: TGTGCCAGCAGCTTATATTCAGGGGGCCTCGGCGAGACCCAGTACTTC. Translating it yields CASSLYSGGLGETQYF.

This chain links TRBV27 with TRBJ2-7; 12 nucleotides line up with TRBD2. V was clipped by 11 bases and J by 2 bases; unmatched bases: 16. Germline V gene sequence: CDR1 MNHEY, CDR2 SMNVEV (reference sequence). The CDR3 runs 17 residues. The CDR3 coding sequence is TGTGCCCGAACTAGGACTAGCGGGGAGGCCGTACCCTACGAGCAGTACTTC. Its translation is CARTRTSGEAVPYEQYF.

The chain joins TRBV6-5 to TRBJ2-7; D not resolved. V was trimmed by 2 bases and J by 2 bases, leaving 7 bases between them. The CDR3 loop spans 13 amino acids. Germline lookup yields CDR1 MNHEY and CDR2 SVGAGI. CDR3 region: CASSYGLTYEQYF. The CDR3 nucleotides are TGTGCCAGCAGTTACGGGCTGACCTACGAGCAGTACTTC.

J is TRBJ2-7 and V is TRBV9, with 10 bases lining up with TRBD1. The V segment lost 4 bases and the J segment 2 bases; nucleotides outside the gene matches: 3. The CDR3 spans 14 residues. The germline V gene has CDR1 SGDLS and CDR2 YYNGEE. The CDR3 nucleotides are TGTGCCAGCAGCCCAGGACAGGGGGCCTACGAGCAGTACTTC. This translates into CASSPGQGAYEQYF.

J is TRBJ2-7 and V is TRBV7-9; D remains ambiguous. Trimming took off 0 bases at V and 5 bases at J, with 11 bases between the two ends. The CDR3 has 14 amino acids. Germline V gene data show CDR1 as SEHNR and CDR2 as FQNEAQ (reference sequence). DNA for the CDR3: TGTGCCAGCAGCTTAGCGGTAGTGGTGGACGAGCAGTACTTC. Translating gives CASSLAVVVDEQYF.

The chain is built from TRBV11-2 and TRBJ1-1; maybe TRBD1 (6 bases). V was clipped by 0 bases and J by 0 bases, with 14 bases between them. The CDR3 loop spans 17 amino acids. The V gene's germline CDR1 is SGHAT and CDR2 FQNNGV. CDR3 sequence reads: CASSLDQFGGMNTEAFF. The CDR3 coding sequence is TGTGCCAGCAGCTTAGATCAATTTGGGGGCATGAACACTGAAGCTTTCTTT.

This rearrangement joins TRBV18 to TRBJ1-5; tentatively, D is TRBD1 (6 bases). Trimming removed 2 bases from V and 1 base from J, with 24 bases in between. This CDR3 is built from 20 residues. The germline V gene encodes CDR1 KGHSH and CDR2 LQKENI. CDR3 loop: CASSPFPRDTPSESNQPQHF. The CDR3 DNA reads as TGTGCCAGCTCACCATTCCCCCGGGACACCCCATCGGAGAGCAATCAGCCCCAGCATTTT.

The chain has TRBV5-1 and TRBJ2-7; D may be TRBD1 (5 bases). Germline V gene lookup returns CDR1 SGHRS and CDR2 YFSETQ. The ends were cut back, 5 bases at V and 7 bases at J, with 19 bases in the middle. There are 14 residues in the CDR3. The CDR3 bases are TGCGCCAGCAGTCAGTCCCAGGGCCTGGTAGAGCAGTACTTC. This sequence encodes CASSQSQGLVEQYF.

The rearrangement links TRBV6-1 to TRBJ2-7; D might be TRBD2 (6 bases). Germline assignment: CDR1 MNHNS and CDR2 SASEGT. V gave up 1 base and J gave up 3 bases, with 13 bases separating them. This CDR3 is built from 15 residues. The chain's CDR3 is CASSEGDGGSYEQYF. CDR3 nucleotide sequence: TGTGCCAGCAGTGAAGGGGATGGGGGGAGCTACGAGCAGTACTTC.

The chain carries TRBV14 and TRBJ2-3; D remains unclear. This CDR3 spans 14 amino acids. The V gene's germline CDR1 is SGHDN and CDR2 FVKESK. V dropped 0 bases and J dropped 2 bases, with 6 bases sitting between them. The CDR3 region has the DNA TGTGCCAGCAGCCAAGATTATTCCACAGATACGCAGTATTTT. Translated, it gives CASSQDYSTDTQYF.

The chain carries TRBV4-2 and TRBJ2-6; maybe TRBD2 (6 bases). Germline CDR1 and CDR2: LGHNA and YNFKEQ. The CDR3 extends over 16 amino acids. Trimming stripped 5 bases from V and 0 bases from J, with 11 bases between. The CDR3 coding sequence is TGTGCCAGCAGCTCAGTGGGAGGCTCTGGGGCCAACGTCCTGACTTTC. This translates into CASSSVGGSGANVLTF.

The J gene is TRBJ2-7, the V gene TRBV11-2; 12 bases are shared with TRBD2. CDR3 length: 18 amino acids. The ends lost 0 bases at V and 3 bases at J; junction bases unmatched: 9. The V gene's germline CDR1 is SGHAT and CDR2 FQNNGV. CDR3 loop: CASSLDSPSSGRGYEQYF. The CDR3 bases are TGTGCCAGCAGCTTAGATTCCCCCTCTAGCGGGAGGGGCTACGAGCAGTACTTC.

The chain combines TRBV30 with TRBJ1-1; D perhaps matches TRBD1 (5 bases). CDR3 length equals 13 residues. V lost 1 base to trimming and J lost 1 base, with 7 bases between them. Germline V gene sequence: CDR1 GTSNPN, CDR2 SVGIG (reference sequence). CDR3 in amino acids: CAWSAGQNTEAFF. In DNA form, the CDR3 reads TGTGCCTGGAGTGCCGGACAGAACACTGAAGCTTTCTTT.

The chain recombines TRBV29-1 with TRBJ1-5; TRBD1 might be the D (5 bases). The germline V gene encodes CDR1 SQVTM and CDR2 ANQGSEA. The CDR3 is 13 residues long. V lost 7 bases and J lost 7, with 17 bases in between. Here the CDR3 DNA reads TGCAGCGCCAGTTGGGGCCCCCGGCAGCCCCAGCATTTT. Translating gives CSASWGPRQPQHF.

J is TRBJ2-5 and V is TRBV29-1; 12 bases are shared with TRBD2. This CDR3 is 17 amino acids long. Germline V gene lookup returns CDR1 SQVTM and CDR2 ANQGSEA. Trimming took 4 bases from V and 2 from J; bases not matched to a gene: 11. Here the CDR3 DNA reads TGCAGCGTTGGACTAGCGGGGGATCTCCCCAGACAAGAGACCCAGTACTTC. This sequence encodes CSVGLAGDLPRQETQYF.

Worth noting for this clone: The junction and the germline gene differ at one end; a read error may be behind it. The chain carries TRBV2 and TRBJ2-2; 7 bases are a match to TRBD1. In germline, CDR1 is SNHLY, CDR2 FYNNEI. The CDR3 runs to 14 residues. The CDR3 is CARDKQGNPGELFF. CDR3 sequence (DNA): TGTGCCAGAGATAAACAGGGGAACCCCGGGGAGCTGTTTTTT.

CDR3 DNA sequence: TGTGCCAGCAGTCCTGGGACAGGACTAATATACGAGCAGTACTTC. Protein: CASSPGTGLIYEQYF. V is TRBV28 and J is TRBJ2-7; 8 positions match TRBD1. The CDR3 is made up of 15 amino acids. Trimming at V came to 5 bases and at J to 4 bases, leaving 10 bases not matched to a gene. Germline V gene lookup returns CDR1 MDHEN and CDR2 SYDVKM.

The chain couples TRBV6-6 to TRBJ1-4; the D gene is possibly TRBD1 (6 bases). V lost 7 bases and J lost 0, with 12 bases in between. Per germline, CDR1 MNHNY and CDR2 SVGAGI (reference sequence). The CDR3 sequence is 15 residues long. This chain's CDR3 is CASKDRSATNEKLFF. CDR3 DNA sequence: TGTGCCAGCAAAGACAGGTCTGCAACTAATGAAAAACTGTTTTTT.

This clone was counted a few times. This sequence joins TRBV19 and TRBJ2-2, with D possibly TRBD2 on 6 matching bases. CDR3 length equals 14 residues. CDR1 LNHDA and CDR2 SQIVND come from the germline V gene (reference sequence). With 5 bases removed from V and 6 bases from J, the gap between germline ends came to 13 bases. The CDR3 reads CASSLDYSSGELFF. Here the CDR3 DNA reads TGTGCCAGTAGTCTGGACTACTCCTCCGGGGAGCTGTTTTTT.

The chain recombines TRBV5-1 with TRBJ2-3, with 11 bases fitting TRBD1. This CDR3 contains 17 residues. J gave up 6 bases and V 0 bases, and 9 bases lay outside the gene matches. Germline V gene lookup returns CDR1 SGHRS and CDR2 YFSETQ. This CDR3 is CASSLGFPGQGVDTQYF. The DNA of the CDR3 is TGCGCCAGCAGCTTGGGTTTCCCGGGACAGGGGGTGGATACGCAGTATTTT.

The chain recombines TRBV15 with TRBJ1-1; D remains ambiguous. There are 13 residues in the CDR3. Per germline, CDR1 LNHNV and CDR2 YYDKDF (reference sequence). V dropped 3 bases and J dropped 6 bases, with 11 bases sitting between them. The CDR3 DNA sequence: TGTGCCACCAGCAGTCTTTTGAGGTCTGAAGCTTTCTTT. It encodes CATSSLLRSEAFF.